This paragraph covers one TCR beta chain sequence. The data belong to a study of blood T cell repertoires in COVID-19. Study-level background: Material from acute and convalescent COVID-19 was sourced from the United States, Italy and Spain. T cells, B-cell-depleted T cells, or PBMCs supplied cDNA or gDNA.

Germline V gene data show CDR1 as SGHKS and CDR2 as YYEKEE (reference sequence). This CDR3 is built from 15 residues. The V end was cut by 3 bases, the J end by 8 bases, with 17 bases between. In the authors' workflow: How many nucleated cells were present was estimated from reference gene primer amplification. Assay: immunoSEQ multiplex PCR; the TCRdb copy retains only in-frame clones and omits some. The D gene and trimming were derived from the DNA, and the V and J assignments and clone size from that table. The sample has a few hundred thousand clones, 86% seen once. This clonotype was sampled from an elderly man with acute or convalescent COVID-19. The rearrangement links TRBV5-5 to TRBJ1-4; no reliable D call. The sequencing sample was made of peripheral blood. CDR3 in amino acids: CASSSSSPRQEKLFF. The DNA for the CDR3 is TGTGCCAGCAGCTCCTCCAGTCCGAGGCAGGAAAAACTGTTTTTT.